What follows are 27 T cell receptor beta chains derived from one specimen sequenced in a study of blood T cell repertoires in COVID-19 (dated by TCRdb to the early 2020s). The protocol used for the library was the immunoSEQ multiplex PCR assay. TCRdb took this table from immuneACCESS and kept in-frame rearrangements with V and J called. Such tables lack part of the clones; where checked against another copy, unresolved V genes explain under half of the gap, and the rest is unexplained. This sample has 200,000 or so clones in its table, and about 85% of those were observed once. 10% to 13% of the sample is held by the ten biggest clonotypes. The specimen was peripheral blood. These receptor sequences come from a woman aged 80 or over with COVID-19, enrolled during active disease.

The rearrangement links TRBV7-6 to TRBJ2-5, with TRBD1 identical over 9 bases. In germline, CDR1 is SGHVS, CDR2 FNYEAQ. The length of the CDR3 is 16 residues. V shed 2 bases, J shed 2 bases, and the junction held 6 bases outside the gene matches. CDR3 in amino acids: CASSLFGQGSQETQYF. The CDR3 DNA reads as TGTGCCAGCAGCTTATTCGGACAGGGGTCACAAGAGACCCAGTACTTC.

The gene calls are TRBV7-2 and TRBJ1-5, with 8 bases aligning to TRBD1. The CDR3 covers 17 residues. CDR1 SGHTA and CDR2 FQGNSA come from the germline V gene. V was clipped by 5 bases and J by 0 bases; unmatched bases: 9. CDR3 region: CASSDRGTGYSNQPQHF. The CDR3 bases are TGTGCCAGCAGCGACCGCGGGACAGGTTATAGCAATCAGCCCCAGCATTTT.

J is TRBJ2-1 and V is TRBV7-9; 9 nucleotides match TRBD1. The CDR3 has 16 amino acids. Germline V gives CDR1 SEHNR, CDR2 FQNEAQ (reference sequence). V lost 0 bases, J lost 4 bases, and 4 bases stayed unmatched. CDR3 sequence (DNA): TGTGCCAGCAGCTTAGCTGCGACAGGGGGTTACAATGAGCAGTTCTTC. As protein: CASSLAATGGYNEQFF.

V gene TRBV3-1 (or the pseudogene TRBV3-2) combines with J gene TRBJ1-4; 9 nucleotides align to TRBD1. Trimming took 2 bases from V and 8 from J; bases not matched to a gene: 6. Germline CDR1 LGHDT, CDR2 YNNKEL (reference sequence). CDR3 length: 15 residues. The CDR3 region is CASSQRQGVGEKLFF. The CDR3 nucleotides are TGTGCCAGCAGCCAAAGACAGGGGGTCGGGGAAAAACTGTTTTTT.

The chain is built from TRBV6-4 and TRBJ2-5, with TRBD1 matching 7 bases. CDR1 is MRHNA and CDR2 is SNTAGT in the germline V gene. Trimming at V came to 5 bases and at J to 4 bases, leaving 4 bases not matched to a gene. The CDR3 has 13 residues. The CDR3 DNA is TGTGCCAGCAGTCCGAGGACAGGAGAGACCCAGTACTTC. This translates into CASSPRTGETQYF.

About this clone: Compared with germline, one end of the junction differs, possibly owing to a read error. CDR3 residues: CASSEAREAPRHF. In DNA form, the CDR3 reads TGTGCCAGCAGTGAAGCGCGGGAGGCCCCCCGCCACTTT. The chain links TRBV6-1 to TRBJ1-6; D gene unclear. The V gene's germline CDR1 is MNHNS and CDR2 SASEGT. CDR3 length: 13 residues.

This clone was picked up one time. The chain has TRBV28 and TRBJ2-7, with D unresolved. V dropped 4 bases and J dropped 9 bases, with 7 bases sitting between them. The CDR3 is made up of 10 amino acids. Germline CDR1 reads MDHEN; CDR2 reads SYDVKM. CDR3 DNA: TGTGCCAGCAGTTCAGAACGGCAGTACTTC. Translating gives CASSSERQYF.

This clone was detected only a few times. V usage is TRBV28 and J usage is TRBJ1-5, with a tentative D call TRBD1 (5 bases). Trimming shortened V by 6 bases and J by 2 bases, and 14 bases separated the two germline ends. CDR3 length equals 15 residues. CDR1 is MDHEN, CDR2 SYDVKM, per germline. This chain's CDR3 is CASSPQGFGNQPQHF. The CDR3 bases are TGTGCCAGCAGCCCCCAGGGATTCGGCAATCAGCCCCAGCATTTT.

J is TRBJ1-3 and V is TRBV7-2; no firm D call. Looked up from germline, CDR1 is SGHTA and CDR2 is FQGNSA. V lost 0 bases and J lost 0, with 6 bases in between. This CDR3 contains 15 residues. CDR3 nucleotide sequence: TGTGCCAGCAGCTTAGCCGGGAGCTCTGGAAACACCATATATTTT. Residues: CASSLAGSSGNTIYF.

A few counts support this clone. This chain links TRBV6-5 with TRBJ1-2; 7 bases map to TRBD1. V was pared by 11 bases and J by 0 bases, with 6 bases of the junction left unmatched. Germline V gene lookup returns CDR1 MNHEY and CDR2 SVGAGI. The CDR3 length is 13 residues. CDR3 nucleotide sequence: TGTGCCTCCCGGACAGGTTCTAACTATGGCTACACCTTC. Amino acids: CASRTGSNYGYTF.

The chain is built from TRBV3-1 (or the pseudogene TRBV3-2) and TRBJ2-3; TRBD1 might be the D (6 bases). Trimming cost V 4 bases and J 2 bases, with 16 bases left between them. The CDR3 length is 16 residues. CDR1 is LGHDT, CDR2 YNNKEL, per germline (reference sequence). The CDR3 nucleotides are TGTGCCAGCAGCCTCCTTGAGGGGGTCCCCACAGATACGCAGTATTTT. Its protein product is CASSLLEGVPTDTQYF.

The J gene is TRBJ2-5, the V gene TRBV5-4, with 8 bases matching TRBD1. The CDR3 consists of 14 residues. V dropped 0 bases and J dropped 5; count of bases not matched to a gene: 3. Germline-derived CDR1 and CDR2 are SGHNT and YYREEE (reference sequence). DNA for the CDR3: TGTGCCAGCAGCTTGGGGTGGACAGGGGAGACCCAGTACTTC. This translates into CASSLGWTGETQYF.

V usage is TRBV24-1 and J usage is TRBJ1-4; TRBD1 aligns across 9 bases. Germline-derived CDR1 and CDR2 are KGHDR and SFDVKD. J was trimmed by 7 bases and V by 4 bases; bases with no gene match: 6. This CDR3 region has 15 residues. In DNA, the CDR3 is TGTGCCACCAGTGACCGTCGACAGGGGGGTGAAAAACTGTTTTTT. It yields the protein CATSDRRQGGEKLFF.

This clone was recorded once. The same CDR3 arises from other DNA sequences in this sample as well. The chain employs TRBV10-3 and TRBJ1-1; D is undetermined. The V end lost 0 bases, the J end lost 6 bases, and 11 bases lay between the germline ends. In germline, CDR1 is ENHRY, CDR2 SYGVKD. This CDR3 comprises 14 residues. The CDR3: CAISESTARPEAFF. CDR3 nucleotide sequence: TGTGCCATCAGTGAGTCAACGGCGCGGCCTGAAGCTTTCTTT.

The chain couples TRBV7-2 to TRBJ2-2; possibly TRBD2 for D (5 bases). Germline CDR1 reads SGHTA; CDR2 reads FQGNSA. This CDR3 is 17 amino acids long. The V gene lost 0 bases and the J gene lost 1 base, with 12 bases spanning the gap. CDR3 amino acids: CASSLARGKRNTGELFF. As DNA, the CDR3 is TGTGCCAGCAGCTTAGCTCGGGGAAAAAGGAACACCGGGGAGCTGTTTTTT.

The chain has TRBV7-9 and TRBJ2-1, with 11 bases matching TRBD2. Germline CDR1 and CDR2: SEHNR and FQNEAQ (reference sequence). V dropped 3 bases and J dropped 1; count of bases not matched to a gene: 2. The CDR3 is made up of 16 amino acids. In DNA form, the CDR3 reads TGTGCCAGCAGCTTGGGACTAGCGGAATCCTACAATGAGCAGTTCTTC. Translating it yields CASSLGLAESYNEQFF.

V and J are TRBV5-4 and TRBJ2-5; D uncertain. Trimming left V 2 bases short and J 7 bases short, with 9 bases between. Germline V gives CDR1 SGHNT, CDR2 YYREEE (reference sequence). The CDR3 has 12 residues. The CDR3 sequence: CASSLPPGTQYF. CDR3 bases: TGTGCCAGCAGCTTACCCCCAGGGACCCAGTACTTC. The full variable domain, rest sourced from reference TRBV5-4 and TRBJ2-5, is ETGVTQSPTHLIKTRGQQVTLRCSSQSGHNTVSWYQQALGQGPQFIFQYYREEENGRGNFPPRFSGLQFPNYSSELNVNALELDDSALYLCASSLPPGTQYFGPGTRLLVL.

This clone was seen only once. The chain uses TRBV18 and TRBJ2-1, with unresolved D. Germline V lookup: CDR1 KGHSH, CDR2 LQKENI. The ends were cut back, 2 bases at V and 0 bases at J, with 8 bases in the middle. The CDR3 runs to 15 residues. The CDR3 reads CASSPIFNSYNEQFF. The CDR3 coding sequence is TGTGCCAGCTCACCAATTTTCAACTCCTACAATGAGCAGTTCTTC. Full variable domain (outside the CDR3, taken from reference TRBV18 and TRBJ2-1): NAGVMQNPRHLVRRRGQEARLRCSPMKGHSHVYWYRQLPEEGLKFMVYLQKENIIDESGMPKERFSAEFPKEGPSILRIQQVVRGDSAAYFCASSPIFNSYNEQFFGPGTRLTVL.

This clone was counted at least ten times. The chain links TRBV7-9 to TRBJ1-2; no firm D call. The length of the CDR3 is 11 residues. Trimming stripped 2 bases from V and 8 bases from J, with 6 bases between. Germline V gene lookup returns CDR1 SEHNR and CDR2 FQNEAQ (reference sequence). This chain's CDR3 is CASSLLSGYTF. The CDR3 nucleotides are TGTGCCAGCAGCTTACTAAGCGGCTACACCTTC.

The gene calls are TRBV19 and TRBJ1-4; 7 bases agree with TRBD1. This CDR3 has 13 amino acids. Germline V gives CDR1 LNHDA, CDR2 SQIVND (reference sequence). Trimming cost V 8 bases and J 5 bases; bases outside gene matches: 5. CDR3 residues: CASRGTENEKLFF. The DNA of the CDR3 is TGTGCCAGTCGGGGGACAGAGAATGAAAAACTGTTTTTT.

This rearrangement joins TRBV9 to TRBJ1-2; D is unresolved. This CDR3 comprises 14 residues. V was trimmed by 0 bases and J by 8 bases, leaving 14 bases between them. The V gene's germline CDR1 is SGDLS and CDR2 YYNGEE. CDR3 nucleotide sequence: TGTGCCAGCAGCGTAGAATTCCCGTGGCAGGGCTACACCTTC. Translating it yields CASSVEFPWQGYTF.

As DNA, the CDR3 is TGTGCCAGCAGCTTGGGCAGGTCCAAGGAAGATACGCAGTATTTT. As protein: CASSLGRSKEDTQYF. The chain joins TRBV5-4 to TRBJ2-3; D remains ambiguous. Germline-derived CDR1 and CDR2 are SGHNT and YYREEE (reference sequence). The CDR3 loop spans 15 amino acids. Trimming took 0 bases from V and 5 from J, leaving 13 bases between them. Drawing the rest from reference TRBV5-4 and TRBJ2-3, the complete variable domain is ETGVTQSPTHLIKTRGQQVTLRCSSQSGHNTVSWYQQALGQGPQFIFQYYREEENGRGNFPPRFSGLQFPNYSSELNVNALELDDSALYLCASSLGRSKEDTQYFGPGTRLTVL.

Only a few counts were recorded for this clone. V usage is TRBV11-2 and J usage is TRBJ1-2; 8 positions match TRBD1. Germline V gene sequence: CDR1 SGHAT, CDR2 FQNNGV. The CDR3 totals 19 residues. Unmatched junction bases numbered 18, after V lost 4 bases and J lost 2 bases. In DNA, the CDR3 is TGTGCCAGCAGCTCGATAGAGGGAGCAGGGGGCGAGGGGAACTATGGCTACACCTTC. Its translation: CASSSIEGAGGEGNYGYTF.

This chain joins TRBV11-2 and TRBJ1-1; D is perhaps TRBD1 (6 bases). The CDR3 runs 12 residues. V lost 6 bases to trimming and J lost 7 bases, with 12 bases between them. Germline CDR1 SGHAT, CDR2 FQNNGV. The CDR3 spells CASSPTGIEAFF. The CDR3 bases are TGTGCCAGCAGTCCGACAGGAATTGAAGCTTTCTTT.

The chain joins TRBV28 to TRBJ2-2; D ambiguous. Germline lookup yields CDR1 MDHEN and CDR2 SYDVKM. The CDR3 is 15 residues long. V was shortened by 5 bases and J by 0 bases, with 10 bases between the two germline ends. The CDR3 DNA sequence: TGTGCCAGCAGTACCAGCGTCCCGAACACCGGGGAGCTGTTTTTT. It yields the protein CASSTSVPNTGELFF.

The rearrangement joins TRBV6-5 to TRBJ1-1, with D possibly TRBD1 on 5 matching bases. The CDR3 sequence is 14 residues long. Germline assignment: CDR1 MNHEY and CDR2 SVGAGI. V lost 6 bases and J lost 2, with 13 bases in between. Written as DNA, the CDR3 is TGTGCCAGCAGCCCCGGCGGGGCTAACACTGAAGCTTTCTTT. It codes for CASSPGGANTEAFF.

This clone was found once. This chain uses TRBV6-2 or TRBV6-3 with TRBJ2-2, with 8 bases lining up with TRBD2. V shed 2 bases and J 4 bases; nucleotides not matched to a gene: 9. Germline V gene lookup returns CDR1 MNHEY and CDR2 SVGEGT. The CDR3 sequence is 17 residues long. CDR3 region: CASSYLPGLEITGELFF. The CDR3 coding sequence is TGTGCCAGCAGTTACCTGCCGGGACTAGAGATCACCGGGGAGCTGTTTTTT.